A selection of T cell receptor beta chains follows, all from one sample in a study of cytomegalovirus exposure and HLA in healthy donors. Profiled with immunoSEQ multiplex PCR; TCRdb holds only in-frame clones, not every one. In total, the table holds some 70,000 clones. The specimen was PBMCs. These receptors were collected from a female donor in good health and CMV-seropositive. Both conserved end residues are trimmed from each CDR3. Each record gives: J gene, V gene, CDR3 protein.

TRBJ2-7 TRBV7-2 ASSLERTSGGAPYEQY
TRBJ2-2 TRBV5-4 ASSLAGAGANTGELF
TRBJ2-7 TRBV6-1 ASRPRGSGGYEQY
TRBJ2-5 TRBV11-3 ASSLDAIQTQY
TRBJ2-7 TRBV28 ASSLVAGPHEQY
TRBJ2-3 TRBV19 ASRPERSSTDTQY
TRBJ2-1 TRBV9 ASSGHGGRYNEQF
TRBJ1-2 TRBV30 AWIGVGSISHYGYT
TRBJ2-5 TRBV19 ASSMGQGIPETQY
TRBJ2-1 TRBV7-2 ASSPSLSGNYNEQF
TRBJ2-1 TRBV7-9 ASSLASGGYNEQF
TRBJ1-5 TRBV19 ASRAVSNQPQH
TRBJ1-4 TRBV19 ASSSRSGEHEKLF
TRBJ1-6 TRBV6-6 ASSYDIINSPLH
TRBJ2-5 TRBV12-5 ASGLGPGGGETQY
TRBJ2-2 TRBV6-6 ASKDRVGTGELF
TRBJ2-7 TRBV27 ASSRDSGFNEQY
TRBJ2-7 TRBV28 ASSLLEYEQY
TRBJ2-5 TRBV2 ASRSLREGGTQY